This T cell receptor (beta chain) was sequenced for a study of cytomegalovirus exposure and HLA in healthy donors. Findings of the study overall: An observed cluster of highly shared sequence variants was recorded as a likely sequencing artifact. CMV antigen specificity of a few CMV-associated chains was confirmed in vitro. Beyond CMV serostatus, there was no information to go on about immune exposure. Later analysis identified 15,000 to 20,000 TCR beta sequences associated with HLA alleles, using a false discovery rate threshold of 0.05.

In germline, CDR1 is SGHVS, CDR2 FQNEAQ. V trimming: 5 bases; J trimming: 7 bases; junction bases outside the gene matches: 8. This CDR3 contains 14 residues. The PCR made use of 60 Vbeta and 13 Jbeta primers. TCRdb's table, derived via immunoSEQ multiplex PCR, lists solely in-frame clones and lacks some. The table lists roughly 180,000 clones, approximately 82% of them singletons, with 1% to 1.5% in the top ten. Note on this clone: Its cognate antigen is unknown.

The material sequenced was PBMCs. This TCR derives from a girl aged 2-15 years in good health and CMV-seropositive. The V and J genes are TRBV7-8 and TRBJ2-4; the match to TRBD1 covers 7 bases. In nucleotides, the CDR3 is TGTGCCAGCAGCATATCAACGACAGGGAACATTCAGTACTTC. Amino acid sequence: CASSISTTGNIQYF.